This T cell receptor beta chain appears in the sequencing data of a study of blood T cell repertoires in COVID-19. Per the germline V gene, CDR1 is MDHEN and CDR2 is SYDVKM. With V trimmed by 3 bases and J by 2 bases, 10 bases remained unmatched. The length of the CDR3 is 16 residues. Libraries were prepared by immunoSEQ multiplex PCR; TCRdb keeps only in-frame clonotypes and omits some of them. The sample shows about 350,000 clones, 87% of them seen only once. The chain combines TRBV28 with TRBJ2-7, with 7 bases that match TRBD1. The sequence was obtained from a woman aged 25 to 39 who had recovered from COVID-19. Sequences were obtained from PBMCs or T cells enriched from blood (not recorded which). The CDR3 DNA sequence: TGTGCCAGCAGTTTCTGGGACAGAAAGCCAACCTACGAGCAGTACTTC. It codes for CASSFWDRKPTYEQYF.